These T cell receptor beta chains were read from a single sample in a study of blood T cells in healthy people across ages. Each CDR3 protein gets one entry after TCRdb re-called the 5' RACE reads with MiXCR. The table shows about 900,000 distinct CDR3 sequences, with 62% occurring only once. Sequenced: blood. These receptor sequences come from a man younger than 45 in good health. The CDR3 runs from the conserved cysteine through the conserved F or W. A D gene is named only where the DNA matches it firmly. Only some rows state a clone size, as once, few, many or a class for expanded clones.

v_call: TRBV6-2/TRBV6-3
cdr3_length: 15
clone_size: few
d_call: TRBD2
j_call: TRBJ2-1
cdr3_aa: CASRTGTSGQNEQFF
cdr3_nt: TGTGCCAGCAGGACCGGGACTAGCGGTCAAAATGAGCAGTTCTTC

v_call: TRBV7-2
cdr3_length: 14
clone_size: NA
d_call: NA
j_call: TRBJ2-7
cdr3_aa: CASQPTPGPYEQYF
cdr3_nt: TGTGCCTCCCAACCCACACCCGGTCCCTACGAGCAGTACTTC

v_call: TRBV6-2/TRBV6-3
cdr3_length: 14
clone_size: once
d_call: NA
j_call: TRBJ2-7
cdr3_aa: CASSYRPVPYEQYF
cdr3_nt: TGTGCCAGCAGTTACCGGCCGGTTCCCTACGAGCAGTACTTC

v_call: TRBV3-1
cdr3_length: 13
clone_size: NA
d_call: NA
j_call: TRBJ2-7
cdr3_aa: CASSQAYYNEQYF
cdr3_nt: TGTGCCAGCAGCCAAGCGTATTACAATGAGCAGTACTTC

v_call: TRBV27
cdr3_length: 12
clone_size: few
d_call: NA
j_call: TRBJ2-4
cdr3_aa: CASTSSQDIQYF
cdr3_nt: TGTGCCAGCACTTCATCGCAGGACATTCAGTACTTC

v_call: TRBV3-1
cdr3_length: 15
clone_size: few
d_call: TRBD2
j_call: TRBJ2-1
cdr3_aa: CASSPSGGADNEQFF
cdr3_nt: TGTGCCAGCAGCCCGAGCGGGGGGGCCGACAATGAGCAGTTCTTC

v_call: TRBV7-2
cdr3_length: 15
clone_size: NA
d_call: TRBD2
j_call: TRBJ2-7
cdr3_aa: CASSRDTSGGYEQYF
cdr3_nt: TGTGCCAGCAGCCGCGACACTAGCGGGGGATACGAGCAGTACTTC

v_call: TRBV6-6
cdr3_length: 17
clone_size: NA
d_call: TRBD1
j_call: TRBJ1-2
cdr3_aa: CASSSLLDRDGNYGYTF
cdr3_nt: TGTGCCAGCAGTTCCCTCTTGGACAGGGACGGTAACTATGGCTACACCTTC

v_call: TRBV28
cdr3_length: 13
clone_size: once
d_call: NA
j_call: TRBJ2-5
cdr3_aa: CASTLANTETQYF
cdr3_nt: TGTGCCAGCACCTTGGCGAACACAGAGACCCAGTACTTC

v_call: TRBV5-1
cdr3_length: 16
clone_size: few
d_call: NA
j_call: TRBJ2-7
cdr3_aa: CASSLPRDGDTYEQYF
cdr3_nt: TGCGCCAGCAGCTTGCCCCGTGACGGGGATACCTACGAGCAGTACTTC

v_call: TRBV7-9
cdr3_length: 13
clone_size: few
d_call: NA
j_call: TRBJ1-5
cdr3_aa: CASTQTANQPQHF
cdr3_nt: TGTGCCAGCACCCAAACCGCCAATCAGCCCCAGCATTTT

v_call: TRBV7-2
cdr3_length: 15
clone_size: NA
d_call: NA
j_call: TRBJ2-5
cdr3_aa: CASSLGGGEEETQYF
cdr3_nt: TGTGCCAGCAGCTTAGGAGGCGGGGAGGAGGAGACCCAGTACTTC

v_call: TRBV5-6
cdr3_length: 11
clone_size: NA
d_call: NA
j_call: TRBJ2-1
cdr3_aa: CASLMGGEQFF
cdr3_nt: TGTGCCAGCCTAATGGGGGGTGAGCAGTTCTTC

v_call: TRBV15
cdr3_length: 16
clone_size: NA
d_call: NA
j_call: TRBJ2-7
cdr3_aa: CATSRDSDRNGVEQYF
cdr3_nt: TGTGCCACCAGCAGAGATAGCGACAGGAATGGGGTCGAGCAGTACTTC

v_call: TRBV5-1
cdr3_length: 15
clone_size: NA
d_call: NA
j_call: TRBJ1-2
cdr3_aa: CASSNPRARGNGYTF
cdr3_nt: TGCGCCAGCAGCAACCCTCGGGCCCGTGGGAATGGCTACACCTTC

v_call: TRBV11-3
cdr3_length: 13
clone_size: NA
d_call: NA
j_call: TRBJ2-1
cdr3_aa: CASSLVDGNEQFF
cdr3_nt: TGTGCCAGCAGCTTGGTAGACGGAAATGAGCAGTTCTTC

v_call: TRBV7-2
cdr3_length: 16
clone_size: few
d_call: NA
j_call: TRBJ2-7
cdr3_aa: CASSPLGPAKSYEQYF
cdr3_nt: TGTGCTAGCAGCCCCCTGGGGCCAGCCAAATCCTACGAGCAGTACTTC

v_call: TRBV12-3/TRBV12-4
cdr3_length: 12
clone_size: NA
d_call: NA
j_call: TRBJ1-1
cdr3_aa: CASSLNRELAFF
cdr3_nt: TGTGCCAGCAGTTTAAACAGGGAACTAGCTTTCTTT

v_call: TRBV10-3
cdr3_length: 12
clone_size: NA
d_call: NA
j_call: TRBJ1-1
cdr3_aa: CAITGDGAEAFF
cdr3_nt: TGTGCCATCACGGGGGACGGCGCTGAAGCTTTCTTT

v_call: TRBV12-3/TRBV12-4
cdr3_length: 13
clone_size: NA
d_call: NA
j_call: TRBJ1-6
cdr3_aa: CASSFSGDSPLHF
cdr3_nt: TGTGCCAGCAGTTTCAGCGGGGATTCACCCCTCCACTTT

v_call: TRBV10-3
cdr3_length: 17
clone_size: NA
d_call: NA
j_call: TRBJ2-5
cdr3_aa: CAISESGNRAIQETQYF
cdr3_nt: TGTGCCATCAGTGAGTCGGGAAACAGGGCGATCCAAGAGACCCAGTACTTC

v_call: TRBV7-8
cdr3_length: 15
clone_size: few
d_call: NA
j_call: TRBJ2-6
cdr3_aa: CASSAPGTGANVLTF
cdr3_nt: TGTGCCAGCAGCGCTCCCGGGACCGGGGCCAACGTCCTGACTTTC

v_call: TRBV7-2
cdr3_length: 15
clone_size: NA
d_call: TRBD1
j_call: TRBJ2-7
cdr3_aa: CASSSRTGMTYEQYF
cdr3_nt: TGTGCCAGCAGCTCCCGGACAGGGATGACCTACGAGCAGTACTTC

v_call: TRBV4-1
cdr3_length: 15
clone_size: NA
d_call: NA
j_call: TRBJ1-2
cdr3_aa: CASSQETGLSSGYTF
cdr3_nt: TGCGCCAGCAGCCAAGAAACAGGGCTCAGCTCGGGCTACACCTTC

v_call: TRBV2
cdr3_length: 14
clone_size: NA
d_call: NA
j_call: TRBJ2-2
cdr3_aa: CASRSGARTGELFF
cdr3_nt: TGTGCCAGCAGATCAGGGGCGAGGACCGGGGAGCTGTTTTTT

v_call: TRBV6-1
cdr3_length: 14
clone_size: NA
d_call: NA
j_call: TRBJ1-4
cdr3_aa: CASSEGEKNEKLFF
cdr3_nt: TGTGCCAGCAGTGAAGGGGAAAAGAATGAAAAACTGTTTTTT

v_call: TRBV6-2/TRBV6-3
cdr3_length: 18
clone_size: NA
d_call: TRBD2
j_call: TRBJ2-6
cdr3_aa: CASSSTSGVYSGANVLTF
cdr3_nt: TGTGCCAGCAGTTCCACTAGCGGGGTATACTCTGGGGCCAACGTCCTGACTTTC

v_call: TRBV4-3
cdr3_length: 13
clone_size: few
d_call: NA
j_call: TRBJ1-2
cdr3_aa: CASSQVGGGVRTF
cdr3_nt: TGCGCCAGCAGCCAAGTAGGAGGGGGGGTTCGCACCTTC

v_call: TRBV5-1
cdr3_length: 19
clone_size: few
d_call: TRBD2
j_call: TRBJ2-1
cdr3_aa: CASSLEPDRLAGGLNEQFF
cdr3_nt: TGCGCCAGCAGCTTGGAGCCCGACCGACTAGCGGGGGGCCTGAATGAGCAGTTCTTC

v_call: TRBV7-2
cdr3_length: 17
clone_size: once
d_call: TRBD2
j_call: TRBJ2-5
cdr3_aa: CASSLAWGLEYRETQYF
cdr3_nt: TGTGCCAGCAGCTTAGCGTGGGGACTAGAGTATCGAGAGACCCAGTACTTC

v_call: TRBV29-1
cdr3_length: 13
clone_size: few
d_call: NA
j_call: TRBJ2-1
cdr3_aa: CSVKESSYNEQFF
cdr3_nt: TGCAGCGTCAAAGAGAGCTCCTACAATGAGCAGTTCTTC

v_call: TRBV12-3/TRBV12-4
cdr3_length: 13
clone_size: NA
d_call: NA
j_call: TRBJ1-5
cdr3_aa: CASSFFPDQPQHF
cdr3_nt: TGTGCCAGCAGTTTTTTTCCCGATCAGCCCCAGCATTTT

v_call: TRBV6-6
cdr3_length: 15
clone_size: NA
d_call: NA
j_call: TRBJ1-2
cdr3_aa: CASTSGAAANYGYTF
cdr3_nt: TGTGCCAGCACCTCAGGGGCGGCCGCTAACTATGGCTACACCTTC

v_call: TRBV6-5
cdr3_length: 15
clone_size: NA
d_call: TRBD1
j_call: TRBJ1-5
cdr3_aa: CASRPDREGNQPQHF
cdr3_nt: TGTGCCAGCAGACCGGACAGGGAGGGGAATCAGCCCCAGCATTTT

v_call: TRBV6-5
cdr3_length: 17
clone_size: few
d_call: NA
j_call: TRBJ2-6
cdr3_aa: CASSYDRARSGANVLTF
cdr3_nt: TGTGCCAGCAGTTACGACCGCGCCCGCTCTGGGGCCAACGTCCTGACTTTC

v_call: TRBV5-1
cdr3_length: 15
clone_size: NA
d_call: TRBD1
j_call: TRBJ1-6
cdr3_aa: CASSLGDSYNSPLHF
cdr3_nt: TGCGCCAGCAGCTTGGGGGACAGTTATAATTCACCCCTCCACTTT

v_call: TRBV7-9
cdr3_length: 15
clone_size: NA
d_call: TRBD1
j_call: TRBJ2-7
cdr3_aa: CASSLDRGQSYEQYF
cdr3_nt: TGTGCCAGCAGTCTTGACAGGGGCCAATCCTACGAGCAGTACTTC

v_call: TRBV5-6
cdr3_length: 12
clone_size: NA
d_call: NA
j_call: TRBJ2-1
cdr3_aa: CASISKSNEQFF
cdr3_nt: TGTGCCAGCATCTCCAAGAGCAATGAGCAGTTCTTC

v_call: TRBV20-1
cdr3_length: 16
clone_size: NA
d_call: TRBD2
j_call: TRBJ2-7
cdr3_aa: CSAWDSGGPSSYEQYF
cdr3_nt: TGCAGTGCCTGGGATAGCGGGGGGCCAAGCTCCTACGAGCAGTACTTC

v_call: TRBV9
cdr3_length: 15
clone_size: NA
d_call: NA
j_call: TRBJ2-3
cdr3_aa: CASSEGDGGTDTQYF
cdr3_nt: TGTGCCAGCAGCGAGGGGGACGGAGGGACAGATACGCAGTATTTT

v_call: TRBV5-1
cdr3_length: 15
clone_size: NA
d_call: NA
j_call: TRBJ2-1
cdr3_aa: CASSPFLGLVGEQFF
cdr3_nt: TGCGCCAGCAGCCCCTTTCTAGGGTTAGTTGGTGAGCAGTTCTTC

v_call: TRBV5-1
cdr3_length: 17
clone_size: few
d_call: TRBD1
j_call: TRBJ2-3
cdr3_aa: CASNSLAGTEFRDTQYF
cdr3_nt: TGCGCCAGCAACTCACTCGCCGGGACAGAATTCAGAGATACGCAGTATTTT